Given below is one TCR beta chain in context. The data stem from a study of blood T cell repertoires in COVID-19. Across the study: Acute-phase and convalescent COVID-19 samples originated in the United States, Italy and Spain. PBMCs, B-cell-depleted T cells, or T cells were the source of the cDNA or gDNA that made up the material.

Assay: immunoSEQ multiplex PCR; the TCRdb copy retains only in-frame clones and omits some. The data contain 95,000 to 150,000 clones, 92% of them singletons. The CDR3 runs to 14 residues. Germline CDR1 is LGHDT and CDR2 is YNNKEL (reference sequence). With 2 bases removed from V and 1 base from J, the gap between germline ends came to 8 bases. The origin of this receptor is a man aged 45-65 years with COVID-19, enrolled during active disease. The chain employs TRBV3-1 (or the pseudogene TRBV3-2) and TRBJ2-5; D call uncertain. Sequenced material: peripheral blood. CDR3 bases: TGTGCCAGCAGCCAACAGGTCTCCCAAGAGACCCAGTACTTC. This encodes CASSQQVSQETQYF.